These 14 T cell receptor beta chains were all obtained from the same sample, sequenced in a study of patients and donors after allogeneic stem cell transplantation. From the RT-PCR reads, TCRdb called clonotypes with MiXCR, one entry per CDR3 protein. This table has 390,000 or so distinct CDR3 sequences, 16% appearing once. Sequenced input: blood, either unsorted or a sorted T cell fraction (not recorded which). The receptor set was obtained from a human donor who was either an allogeneic HSCT recipient or a stem cell or donor lymphocyte infusion donor (not recorded which). It is not recorded whose cells these are; they may come from a transplant donor.

The chain joins TRBV12-3 or TRBV12-4 to TRBJ2-2, with 10 bases fitting TRBD2. After removal of 1 base from V and 6 bases from J, the junction contained 5 bases not matched to a gene. The CDR3 length is 16 residues. The CDR3 region has the DNA TGTGCCAGCAGTTTAGAAAGCGGGAGGGCCCCCGGGGAGCTGTTTTTT. Translation: CASSLESGRAPGELFF.

This clonotype was seen many times. The chain couples TRBV9 to TRBJ2-5, with TRBD2 matching 14 bases. The ends lost 4 bases at V and 2 bases at J; junction bases unmatched: 4. The CDR3 runs to 16 residues. Germline lookup yields CDR1 SGDLS and CDR2 YYNGEE. This CDR3 is CASSPGLAGGQETQYF. The CDR3, as DNA: TGTGCCAGCAGCCCAGGACTAGCGGGGGGTCAAGAGACCCAGTACTTC.

This chain uses TRBV20-1 with TRBJ2-7, with 7 bases aligning to TRBD2. Trimming cost V 5 bases and J 5 bases; bases outside gene matches: 15. This CDR3 contains 15 residues. Germline V gene sequence: CDR1 DFQATT, CDR2 SNEGSKA (reference sequence). CDR3 protein: CSALLGGSSLDEQYF. The CDR3 coding sequence is TGCAGTGCTCTCCTGGGCGGGAGCTCCTTAGACGAGCAGTACTTC.

This clonotype was counted only a few times. J is TRBJ1-5 and V is TRBV12-3 or TRBV12-4; perhaps TRBD1 as D (6 bases). The CDR3 loop spans 15 amino acids. Trimming took 6 bases from V and 2 from J, leaving 14 bases between them. The DNA for the CDR3 is TGTGCCAGCAGCGAAGGGGGTCGGCGCAATCAGCCCCAGCATTTT. The encoded protein is CASSEGGRRNQPQHF.

This clonotype was observed once. The V gene is TRBV10-3, the J gene TRBJ1-2, with 7 nucleotides matching TRBD1. The CDR3 runs 15 residues. Germline V gene sequence: CDR1 ENHRY, CDR2 SYGVKD. J lost 3 bases, V lost 3 bases, and 7 bases had no gene match. The CDR3 DNA reads TGTGCCATCAGTGACCCGACAGGGCTTGACTATGGCTACACCTTC. Its protein is CAISDPTGLDYGYTF.

This chain links TRBV25-1 with TRBJ2-7, with D maybe TRBD1 (5 bases). The ends were cut back, 7 bases at V and 0 bases at J, with 10 bases in the middle. Germline CDR1 MGHDK, CDR2 SYGVNS. The CDR3 has 13 amino acids. This CDR3 reads CASIDSYSYEQYF. CDR3 bases: TGTGCCAGCATTGACAGTTACTCCTACGAGCAGTACTTC.

The genes are TRBV21-1 and TRBJ2-3; TRBD2 is taken as the D call from the table, unchecked against the DNA. TRBV21-1 is assigned pseudogene status. The CDR3 loop spans 20 amino acids. The DNA of the CDR3 is TGTGCCAGCAGCAATCAAGGGCCGACTAGCGGGGAGACTAGCACAGATACGCAGTATTTT. Translating it yields CASSNQGPTSGETSTDTQYF.

This clonotype was seen many times. The chain employs TRBV7-9 and TRBJ2-1, with a possible D match to TRBD2 (5 bases). The CDR3 has 16 amino acids. Trimming removed 5 bases at V and 0 bases at J, with 14 bases between. Germline V gene data show CDR1 as SEHNR and CDR2 as FQNEAQ (reference sequence). CDR3 DNA: TGTGCCAGCAGCCCCTCCGGAGGCAGCTCCTACAATGAGCAGTTCTTC. It is translated as CASSPSGGSSYNEQFF.

The chain recombines TRBV7-2 with TRBJ2-1; 9 nucleotides agree with TRBD2. The junction had 4 bases not matched to a gene; V was cut back by 2 bases and J by 5 bases. This CDR3 is built from 15 residues. From germline, CDR1 is SGHTA and CDR2 FQGNSA. The CDR3 DNA reads TGTGCCAGCAGCTTAATACTAGCGGGTGACAATGAGCAGTTCTTC. Protein sequence: CASSLILAGDNEQFF. The full variable domain, rest sourced from reference TRBV7-2 and TRBJ2-1, is GAGVSQSPSNKVTEKGKDVELRCDPISGHTALYWYRQSLGQGLEFLIYFQGNSAPDKSGLPSDRFSAERTGGSVSTLTIQRTQQEDSAVYLCASSLILAGDNEQFFGPGTRLTVL.

This clonotype appeared a few times. J is TRBJ2-1 and V is TRBV5-1, with TRBD2 matching 8 bases. The CDR3 totals 15 residues. V dropped 0 bases and J dropped 7; count of bases not matched to a gene: 6. The germline V gene encodes CDR1 SGHRS and CDR2 YFSETQ. In nucleotides, the CDR3 is TGCGCCAGCAGCTTGGCCGCGGGAGGAGGAAATGAGCAGTTCTTC. It encodes CASSLAAGGGNEQFF.

As concerns this clonotype: The junction and the germline gene differ at one end; a read error may be behind it. The chain joins TRBV7-9 to TRBJ1-1; no definite D call. The CDR3 contains 8 residues. Germline values: CDR1 SEHNR, CDR2 FQNEAQ (reference sequence). Here the CDR3 DNA reads TGTGCCAGCAGCCCGGATCAATTT. Its protein is CASSPDQF.

This clonotype was recorded a few times. V usage is TRBV12-3 or TRBV12-4 and J usage is TRBJ2-3; 9 positions match TRBD1. This CDR3 contains 15 residues. V shed 8 bases, J shed 4 bases, and the junction held 10 bases outside the gene matches. The CDR3 nucleotides read TGTGCCAGCCGGGGACAGGGCATTATACCAGATACGCAGTATTTT. This translates into CASRGQGIIPDTQYF.

This clonotype was seen many times. This chain joins TRBV12-3 or TRBV12-4 and TRBJ2-7, with 7 bases identical to TRBD1. The junction had 10 bases not matched to a gene; V was cut back by 6 bases and J by 5 bases. The length of the CDR3 is 14 residues. The CDR3 DNA sequence: TGTGCCAGCAGGAGGGGACAGATCGTCGACGAGCAGTACTTC. It translates to CASRRGQIVDEQYF.

The rearrangement uses TRBV5-1 and TRBJ1-6; no reliable D call. Germline CDR1 is SGHRS and CDR2 is YFSETQ. CDR3 length equals 14 residues. V lost 2 bases, J lost 5 bases, and 8 bases lay in between. CDR3 DNA sequence: TGCGCCAGCAGCTTAGGGCCGAATAATTCACCCCTCCACTTT. Its translation is CASSLGPNNSPLHF.